A single sample is the source of the 27 T cell receptor beta chains below, sequenced in a study of identical twins. One entry per CDR3 protein, called by TCRdb with MiXCR from the 5' RACE reads. The sample consists of 400,000 to 600,000 distinct CDR3 sequences, about a fifth of them appearing once. The sample also formed part of further work on yellow fever vaccine responses in identical twins.

Source material: CD4+ T cells sorted from blood. The receptors were gathered from a woman aged 18-29 years in good health.

The genes are TRBV7-9 and TRBJ2-1; D may be TRBD1 (6 bases). Germline V gene sequence: CDR1 SEHNR, CDR2 FQNEAQ (reference sequence). The CDR3 spans 17 residues. The V gene lost 1 base and the J gene lost 2 bases, with 15 bases spanning the gap. The CDR3: CASSLVQGMTAYNEQFF. In nucleotides, the CDR3 is TGTGCCAGCAGCTTAGTTCAGGGGATGACGGCCTACAATGAGCAGTTCTTC.

The rearrangement links TRBV3-1 to TRBJ2-7; TRBD1 aligns across 9 bases. Looked up from germline, CDR1 is LGHDT and CDR2 is YNNKEL (reference sequence). There are 15 residues in the CDR3. V lost 5 bases to trimming and J lost 3 bases; unmatched junction nucleotides: 8. The CDR3 bases are TGTGCCAGCAGCGAGGACAGGGGCAACCACTACGAGCAGTACTTC. It is translated as CASSEDRGNHYEQYF.

This clonotype was detected only a few times. This chain links TRBV7-8 with TRBJ2-1; 7 bases line up with TRBD1. Looked up from germline, CDR1 is SGHVS and CDR2 is FQNEAQ. The CDR3 consists of 15 residues. With V trimmed by 5 bases and J by 6 bases, 10 bases remained unmatched. The CDR3 DNA reads as TGTGCCAGCAGCCGACAGGGAAATTTGGCCAATGAGCAGTTCTTC. Protein product: CASSRQGNLANEQFF.

This clonotype occurred a few times. The chain links TRBV9 to TRBJ1-1, with unresolved D. The CDR3 runs 13 residues. Germline CDR1 reads SGDLS; CDR2 reads YYNGEE. Trimming left V 0 bases short and J 7 bases short, with 10 bases between. CDR3 bases: TGTGCCAGCAGCGTAGCTGGCATCAATGAAGCTTTCTTT. It codes for CASSVAGINEAFF.

The genes are TRBV5-1 and TRBJ2-7; D possibly uses TRBD1 or TRBD2 (5 bases each). Germline V gives CDR1 SGHRS, CDR2 YFSETQ. V dropped 3 bases and J dropped 2 bases, with 15 bases sitting between them. This CDR3 region has 15 residues. In nucleotides, the CDR3 is TGCGCCAGCAGCTCGGGGACCTACTCAGCCTACGAGCAGTACTTC. Its protein is CASSSGTYSAYEQYF.

This clonotype was counted at least ten times. The chain uses TRBV7-9 and TRBJ2-5, with TRBD1 matching over 9 bases. In germline, CDR1 is SEHNR, CDR2 FQNEAQ (reference sequence). V shed 6 bases, J shed 5 bases, and the junction held 16 bases outside the gene matches. The CDR3 has 17 amino acids. The CDR3 is CASSRAAGTGPRETQYF. The DNA of the CDR3 is TGTGCCAGCAGTCGAGCGGCTGGGACAGGGCCTAGGGAGACCCAGTACTTC.

This clonotype showed up just a few times. V is TRBV20-1 and J is TRBJ2-5; TRBD2 matches 8 bases. CDR1 and CDR2 from the germline V gene are DFQATT and SNEGSKA (reference sequence). The CDR3 has 16 residues. V dropped 1 base and J dropped 9; count of bases not matched to a gene: 16. The CDR3 nucleotides read TGCAGTGCTAGAGCTCCCCTAGCGGGTGGCAGGCCGGCCCAGTACTTC. Amino acid sequence: CSARAPLAGGRPAQYF.

V is TRBV20-1 and J is TRBJ2-3; 10 bases match TRBD2. This CDR3 has 16 amino acids. Germline V gene lookup returns CDR1 DFQATT and CDR2 SNEGSKA (reference sequence). V shed 3 bases, J shed 4 bases, and the junction held 10 bases outside the gene matches. The CDR3 region has the DNA TGCAGTGCTAGGACTTTTACTAGCGGGGTTTCAGATACGCAGTATTTT. Its translation is CSARTFTSGVSDTQYF.

The sample holds a few counts of this clonotype. The CDR3 DNA reads as TGCAGTGCTTCCGGGACAGGGGATGTAGCTGAAGCTTTCTTT. As protein: CSASGTGDVAEAFF. V is TRBV20-1 and J is TRBJ1-1; TRBD1 aligns across 10 bases. This CDR3 region has 14 residues. With V trimmed by 5 bases and J by 6 bases, 9 bases remained unmatched. The germline gives CDR1 DFQATT, CDR2 SNEGSKA (reference sequence).

This clonotype was counted a few times. The chain links TRBV5-6 to TRBJ2-1, with a weak D call TRBD1 (5 bases). In germline, CDR1 is SGHDT, CDR2 YYEEEE. The CDR3 contains 13 residues. V lost 2 bases to trimming and J lost 5 bases, with 8 bases between them. CDR3 in amino acids: CASSFIRDNEQFF. The CDR3 DNA sequence: TGTGCCAGCAGCTTTATCAGGGACAATGAGCAGTTCTTC. Drawing the rest from reference TRBV5-6 and TRBJ2-1, the complete variable domain is DAGVTQSPTHLIKTRGQQVTLRCSPKSGHDTVSWYQQALGQGPQFIFQYYEEEERQRGNFPDRFSGHQFPNYSSELNVNALLLGDSALYLCASSFIRDNEQFFGPGTRLTVL.

In its sample, this clonotype was seen a few times. CDR3 loop: CASSPQTKTQTGELFF. The DNA for the CDR3 is TGTGCCAGCAGCCCCCAGACTAAGACCCAAACCGGGGAGCTGTTTTTT. The chain uses TRBV7-8 and TRBJ2-2; maybe TRBD2 (5 bases). Trimming removed 5 bases at V and 5 bases at J, with 18 bases between. CDR1 and CDR2 from the germline V gene are SGHVS and FQNEAQ. The CDR3 is 16 amino acids.

This clonotype was seen a few times. J is TRBJ2-7 and V is TRBV12-3 or TRBV12-4, with no clear D. V was shortened by 3 bases and J by 7 bases, with 16 bases between the two germline ends. The CDR3 spans 14 residues. CDR3 loop: CASSFGPSLGEQYF. For the CDR3, the DNA is TGTGCCAGCAGTTTTGGTCCTTCCCTGGGGGAGCAGTACTTC.

This clonotype was seen a handful of times. The chain uses TRBV11-2 and TRBJ2-3, with 9 bases identical to TRBD2. Germline V gene lookup returns CDR1 SGHAT and CDR2 FQNNGV. The J segment lost 3 bases and the V segment lost 3 bases, leaving 4 bases of the junction unmatched. There are 15 residues in the CDR3. CDR3 nucleotide sequence: TGTGCCAGCAGCTTCACTAGCGGGTTAACAGATACGCAGTATTTT. It specifies CASSFTSGLTDTQYF.

The chain joins TRBV6-1 to TRBJ2-7; no clear D gene. CDR1 MNHNS and CDR2 SASEGT come from the germline V gene. This CDR3 is built from 13 residues. V lost 6 bases to trimming and J lost 2 bases, with 11 bases between them. The CDR3 coding sequence is TGTGCCAGCAGGTCCGACATAACCTACGAGCAGTACGTC. It specifies CASRSDITYEQYV.

The rearrangement links TRBV19 to TRBJ2-1; 8 bases are shared with TRBD2. After removal of 4 bases from V and 5 bases from J, the junction contained 1 base not matched to a gene. CDR1 is LNHDA and CDR2 is SQIVND in the germline V gene (reference sequence). This CDR3 region has 13 residues. The CDR3 DNA reads as TGTGCCAGTAGTAGCGGGGGGAACAATGAGCAGTTCTTC. Amino acid sequence: CASSSGGNNEQFF.

This clonotype was observed many times. The J gene is TRBJ1-1, the V gene TRBV10-3; D is perhaps TRBD1 (6 bases). The germline V gene encodes CDR1 ENHRY and CDR2 SYGVKD. There are 13 residues in the CDR3. The germline V and J ends were trimmed by 6 bases and 5 bases, with 13 bases remaining between them. This chain's CDR3 is CAIREQGRTEAFF. Written as DNA, the CDR3 is TGTGCCATCAGGGAACAGGGCCGAACTGAAGCTTTCTTT.

This clonotype was seen only a few times. The chain employs TRBV5-1 and TRBJ2-7; D is possibly TRBD1 or TRBD2 (5 bases each). The CDR3 consists of 13 residues. The V and J ends lost 5 bases and 3 bases respectively, with 12 bases between them. Germline V gives CDR1 SGHRS, CDR2 YFSETQ. The CDR3: CASSRDPGYEQYF. CDR3 coding DNA: TGCGCCAGCAGTAGGGACCCCGGCTACGAGCAGTACTTC.

The genes are TRBV12-3 or TRBV12-4 and TRBJ1-6; 7 bases are a match to TRBD1. With V trimmed by 3 bases and J by 6 bases, 5 bases remained unmatched. The CDR3 consists of 15 residues. The CDR3: CASSLGQSVNSPLHF. The CDR3 DNA is TGTGCCAGCAGTTTGGGACAGTCAGTTAATTCACCCCTCCACTTT.

CDR3 amino acids: CASSREGKTDTQYF. The CDR3 DNA sequence: TGTGCCAGCAGCCGGGAGGGCAAGACAGATACGCAGTATTTT. This chain uses TRBV3-1 with TRBJ2-3; 7 nucleotides align to TRBD2. V shed 4 bases and J 3 bases; nucleotides not matched to a gene: 4. CDR1 and CDR2 from the germline V gene are LGHDT and YNNKEL (reference sequence). The CDR3 covers 14 residues.

V usage is TRBV20-1 and J usage is TRBJ2-7, with 10 bases fitting TRBD2. The ends lost 6 bases at V and 5 bases at J; junction bases unmatched: 10. Germline V lookup: CDR1 DFQATT, CDR2 SNEGSKA (reference sequence). The CDR3 is 14 amino acids. The chain's CDR3 is CSAGAGGPRNEQYF. CDR3 nucleotide sequence: TGCAGTGCCGGAGCGGGAGGGCCGCGCAACGAGCAGTACTTC.

V usage is TRBV20-1 and J usage is TRBJ2-1; D may match TRBD1 or TRBD2 (5 bases each). This CDR3 comprises 15 residues. The ends were cut back, 8 bases at V and 1 base at J, with 18 bases in the middle. Per the germline V gene, CDR1 is DFQATT and CDR2 is SNEGSKA (reference sequence). The CDR3 nucleotides read TGCAGTCCTTTGGGGGTAGCGCAATCCTACAATGAGCAGTTCTTC. As protein: CSPLGVAQSYNEQFF.

The chain recombines TRBV7-7 with TRBJ2-5; 15 nucleotides line up with TRBD2. Germline V lookup: CDR1 SSHAT, CDR2 FNYEAQ (reference sequence). V was clipped by 5 bases and J by 5 bases; unmatched bases: 3. CDR3 length: 15 residues. This chain's CDR3 is CASSGGLAGGETQYF. The CDR3 nucleotides are TGTGCCAGCAGCGGTGGACTAGCGGGAGGGGAGACCCAGTACTTC.

This chain joins TRBV4-1 and TRBJ2-1; D perhaps matches TRBD2 (6 bases). Germline CDR1 is MGHRA and CDR2 is YSYEKL. Trimming shortened V by 0 bases and J by 10 bases, and 10 bases separated the two germline ends. The CDR3 consists of 13 residues. CDR3: CASSQERAGEQFF. The DNA for the CDR3 is TGCGCCAGCAGCCAAGAAAGGGCGGGGGAGCAGTTCTTC.

The chain couples TRBV9 to TRBJ2-1, with D possibly called TRBD1 or TRBD2 (5 bases each). The CDR3 contains 15 residues. The V end lost 10 bases, the J end lost 3 bases, and 20 bases lay between the germline ends. Germline V lookup: CDR1 SGDLS, CDR2 YYNGEE. The CDR3 sequence: CAPECRGPSYNEQFF. The CDR3 bases are TGTGCCCCCGAATGTCGGGGCCCCAGCTACAATGAGCAGTTCTTC.

The CDR3 loop reads CASSQGNPNAYNEQFF. In DNA form, the CDR3 reads TGTGCCAGCAGCCAAGGGAATCCTAATGCCTACAATGAGCAGTTCTTC. The V gene is TRBV3-1, the J gene TRBJ2-1; D not certain. Trimming shortened V by 1 base and J by 2 bases, and 12 bases separated the two germline ends. CDR3 size: 16 residues. Per germline, CDR1 LGHDT and CDR2 YNNKEL (reference sequence).

This clonotype was counted between two and nine times. The rearrangement uses TRBV27 and TRBJ2-3, with 10 bases matching TRBD2. Trimming at V came to 7 bases and at J to 2 bases, leaving 9 bases not matched to a gene. Per the germline V gene, CDR1 is MNHEY and CDR2 is SMNVEV (reference sequence). This CDR3 has 16 residues. Here the CDR3 reads CASKTTSGIFTDTQYF. CDR3 sequence (DNA): TGTGCCAGCAAAACTACTAGCGGGATTTTCACAGATACGCAGTATTTT.

This clonotype has a handful of counts. This chain uses TRBV5-1 with TRBJ2-1, with D possibly being TRBD2 (6 bases). The germline gives CDR1 SGHRS, CDR2 YFSETQ. The length of the CDR3 is 17 residues. V lost 4 bases, J lost 1 base, and 18 bases lay in between. CDR3 region: CASSPPGAGRSYNEQFF. The CDR3 nucleotides read TGCGCCAGCAGCCCGCCCGGGGCGGGAAGGTCCTACAATGAGCAGTTCTTC.